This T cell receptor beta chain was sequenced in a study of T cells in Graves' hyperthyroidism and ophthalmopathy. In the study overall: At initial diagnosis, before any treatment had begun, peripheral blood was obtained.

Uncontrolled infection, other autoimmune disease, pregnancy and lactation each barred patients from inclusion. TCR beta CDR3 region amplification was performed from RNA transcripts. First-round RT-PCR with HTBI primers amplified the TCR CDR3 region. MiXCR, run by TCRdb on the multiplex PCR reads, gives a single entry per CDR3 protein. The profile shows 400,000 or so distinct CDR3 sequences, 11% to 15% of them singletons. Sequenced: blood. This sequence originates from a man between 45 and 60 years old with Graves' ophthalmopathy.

The CDR3 DNA is TGTGCCAGCAGCCTAAAGCGCGCTGAAGCTTTCTTT. Residues: CASSLKRAEAFF. This chain joins TRBV6-1 and TRBJ1-1; the D is unclear. The CDR3 totals 12 residues. CDR1 is MNHNS, CDR2 SASEGT, per germline. The V and J ends lost 6 bases and 6 bases respectively, with 11 bases between them.